The rows below give T cell receptor beta chains drawn from one sample of a study of cytomegalovirus exposure and HLA in healthy donors. Profiled with immunoSEQ multiplex PCR; TCRdb holds only in-frame clones, not every one. The sample includes approximately 83,000 clones, around 80% of them seen just once. The source material was PBMCs. The receptors stem from a man aged 18 to 30 in good health and CMV-seronegative. Both conserved end residues are part of each CDR3. A D gene is named only where the DNA matches it firmly. A row's size may be missing; if present it is once, few, many or a size class.

d_call j_call clone_size v_call cdr3_aa cdr3_nt
- TRBJ2-7 - TRBV11-2 CASSLVGEVDGQYF TGTGCCAGCAGCTTAGTCGGGGAGGTGGACGGGCAGTACTTC
TRBD1 TRBJ1-2 - TRBV9 CASSVEATGGYGYTF TGTGCCAGCAGCGTCGAAGCGACAGGGGGCTATGGCTACACCTTC
TRBD2 TRBJ2-1 - TRBV19 CASSLSRGLTNNEQFF TGTGCCAGTAGTCTCTCAAGGGGACTAACCAACAATGAGCAGTTCTTC
TRBD1 TRBJ2-7 - TRBV6-1 CASSEEGAGGYEQYF TGTGCCAGCAGTGAAGAGGGAGCAGGGGGCTACGAGCAGTACTTC
- TRBJ2-5 once TRBV5-1 CASSSGLAQETQYF TGCGCCAGCAGCTCCGGACTCGCGCAAGAGACCCAGTACTTC
- TRBJ1-4 - TRBV27 CASSGPGATNEKLFF TGTGCCAGCAGTGGACCAGGGGCAACTAATGAAAAACTGTTTTTT
- TRBJ1-6 - TRBV9 CASSVGQVNSPLHF TGTGCCAGCAGCGTAGGACAGGTTAATTCACCCCTCCACTTT
- TRBJ1-2 - TRBV7-9 CASSLVGTGNYGYTF TGTGCCAGCAGCTTAGTGGGAACAGGGAACTATGGCTACACCTTC
TRBD1 TRBJ1-5 - TRBV6-1 CASSFRDRGHLHF TGTGCCAGCAGCTTCCGGGACAGGGGGCATCTGCATTTT
- TRBJ1-1 - TRBV29-1 CSDGTGNTEAFF TGCAGCGATGGTACAGGGAACACTGAAGCTTTCTTT
- TRBJ1-4 once TRBV6-5 CASSYSRDEKLFF TGTGCCAGCAGTTACTCCCGGGATGAAAAACTGTTTTTT
TRBD1 TRBJ2-7 - TRBV7-8 CASSHGTGSYEQYF TGTGCCAGCAGCCACGGGACAGGGTCCTACGAGCAGTACTTC
- TRBJ2-6 - TRBV2 CASSRGPGSGANVLTF TGTGCCAGCAGTAGAGGGCCGGGCTCTGGGGCCAACGTCCTGACTTTC
TRBD2 TRBJ2-5 once TRBV4-2 CASSQVGTSGGSFQETQYF TGTGCCAGCAGCCAAGTGGGGACTAGCGGGGGGTCATTCCAAGAGACCCAGTACTTC
- TRBJ1-2 - TRBV5-6 CASSQLQGDGYTF TGTGCCAGCAGCCAACTACAGGGAGATGGCTACACCTTC
- TRBJ2-6 - TRBV12-5 CASGSPPGGNANVLTF TGTGCTAGTGGTTCCCCTCCCGGGGGAAACGCTAACGTCCTGACTTTC
- TRBJ1-5 - TRBV11-2 CASSSGPAPQPQHF TGTGCCAGCAGCTCTGGGCCCGCACCCCAGCCCCAGCATTTT
- TRBJ1-2 - TRBV5-4 CASSFEARWYGYTF TGTGCCAGCAGCTTCGAAGCCAGGTGGTATGGCTACACCTTC
- TRBJ1-5 - TRBV5-6 CASSLRAQRGNQPQHF TGTGCCAGCAGCTTGAGGGCCCAGAGGGGCAATCAGCCCCAGCATTTT
TRBD1 TRBJ2-2 - TRBV7-2 CASSSGTGRDTGELFF TGTGCCAGCAGCTCCGGGACAGGGAGAGATACCGGGGAGCTGTTTTTT
TRBD1 TRBJ2-7 - TRBV19 CASSIRTGEYSYEQYF TGTGCCAGTAGTATACGAACAGGGGAGTACTCCTACGAGCAGTACTTC
- TRBJ2-6 - TRBV18 CASSPNFSGANVLTF TGTGCCAGCTCACCTAACTTCTCTGGGGCCAACGTCCTGACTTTC
TRBD1 TRBJ1-2 - TRBV18 CASSPPSTGLYGYTF TGTGCCAGCTCACCACCTTCGACAGGGCTCTATGGCTACACCTTC
- TRBJ1-4 - TRBV6-6 CASSPLEVGEKLFF TGTGCCAGCAGTCCCCTAGAGGTCGGTGAAAAACTGTTTTTT
TRBD1 TRBJ1-5 - TRBV5-1 CASSLSGTGVVLSNQPQHF TGCGCCAGCAGCCTGTCTGGGACAGGGGTGGTTTTAAGCAATCAGCCCCAGCATTTT
TRBD2 TRBJ2-3 - TRBV6-1 CASGYGAGADTQYF TGTGCCAGTGGTTATGGGGCGGGAGCAGATACGCAGTATTTT
- TRBJ1-2 - TRBV6-6 CASSEQGSYGYTF TGTGCCAGCAGCGAACAGGGAAGCTATGGCTACACCTTC
- TRBJ1-1 - TRBV4-1 CASSRLGGTEAFF TGCGCCAGCAGCCGCCTGGGGGGCACTGAAGCTTTCTTT
TRBD2 TRBJ2-7 - TRBV9 CASSVGSGLAGEQYF TGTGCCAGCAGCGTAGGGTCGGGACTAGCTGGCGAGCAGTACTTC
- TRBJ1-1 - TRBV6-1 CASSEGRGEAFF TGTGCCAGCAGTGAAGGCAGAGGGGAAGCTTTCTTT
- TRBJ2-3 few TRBV7-3 CASSRGVASRTDTQYF TGTGCCAGCAGCCGCGGGGTAGCGAGCCGCACAGATACGCAGTATTTT
TRBD1 TRBJ2-1 - TRBV11-2 CASRPTRGSHSYNEQFF TGTGCCAGCAGACCTACCAGGGGGAGTCACTCCTACAATGAGCAGTTCTTC
- TRBJ1-2 - TRBV9 CASSQAGMSAGYTF TGTGCCAGCAGCCAAGCGGGGATGTCGGCTGGCTACACCTTC
TRBD2 TRBJ2-7 - TRBV27 CASSVTSGSSLFEQYF TGTGCCAGCAGTGTTACTAGCGGATCCTCTTTATTCGAGCAGTACTTC
TRBD1 TRBJ1-2 - TRBV29-1 CSVGGNLQGNGYTF TGCAGCGTTGGGGGGAACTTACAGGGGAATGGCTACACCTTC
TRBD1 TRBJ1-1 - TRBV10-3 CAIGGGAVNTEAFF TGTGCCATCGGAGGGGGCGCGGTGAACACTGAAGCTTTCTTT
TRBD2 TRBJ2-3 - TRBV10-1 CASSGGLAGTSRRSTDTQYF TGCGCCAGCAGTGGGGGACTAGCGGGGACCTCTCGAAGGAGCACAGATACGCAGTATTTT
TRBD1 TRBJ2-1 few TRBV7-9 CASRQTGQGEQFF TGTGCCAGCAGGCAGACAGGGCAGGGTGAGCAGTTCTTC
- TRBJ1-2 - TRBV27 CASSPYFPLSYGYTF TGTGCCAGCAGCCCTTACTTCCCCCTATCTTATGGCTACACCTTC
TRBD2 TRBJ2-3 few TRBV6-4 CASSASAGGSTDTQYF TGTGCCAGCAGTGCCTCTGCGGGGGGGTCCACAGATACGCAGTATTTT
- TRBJ2-5 - TRBV7-9 CSSSPSGGRETQYF TGTTCCAGCAGCCCTTCAGGTGGTCGGGAGACCCAGTACTTC
- TRBJ1-4 - TRBV6-5 CASSLYSSEKLFF TGTGCCAGCAGTTTGTACAGCTCTGAAAAACTGTTTTTT
TRBD1 TRBJ1-4 - TRBV19 CASSPPGQPNEKLFF TGTGCCAGTAGTCCTCCGGGACAGCCGAATGAAAAACTGTTTTTT
- TRBJ2-1 - TRBV4-1 CASRDQLAADEQFF TGCGCCAGCAGGGATCAACTAGCTGCGGATGAGCAGTTCTTC
- TRBJ1-6 - TRBV7-9 CSSSLESGGGSPLHF TGTTCCAGCAGCTTAGAAAGCGGGGGTGGGTCACCCCTCCACTTT
- TRBJ1-1 - TRBV15 CATSLRPGGPEAFF TGTGCCACCAGCCTACGTCCGGGGGGTCCCGAAGCTTTCTTT
- TRBJ2-5 - TRBV28 CASSFQAIQETQYF TGTGCCAGCAGTTTTCAGGCCATCCAAGAGACCCAGTACTTC
- TRBJ1-2 - TRBV7-9 CSSSASGIKANYGYTF TGTTCCAGCAGCGCAAGTGGTATTAAAGCAAACTATGGCTACACCTTC
TRBD2 TRBJ2-5 - TRBV5-8 CASSHTPGLVVLETQYF TGTGCCAGCAGCCATACACCGGGACTAGTCGTATTGGAGACCCAGTACTTC
TRBD1 TRBJ1-1 - TRBV30 CAWSPGTGTEAFF TGTGCCTGGAGTCCCGGGACAGGGACTGAAGCTTTCTTT
- TRBJ1-6 - TRBV11-2 CASSLSGENSPLHF TGTGCCAGCAGCTTGTCAGGGGAGAATTCACCCCTCCACTTT
- TRBJ2-7 - TRBV28 CARNCRGTVTIKSYEQYF TGTGCCAGAAACTGCCGGGGGACAGTTACAATTAAATCCTACGAGCAGTACTTC
- TRBJ2-3 - TRBV7-8 CASSLGPEWAGAVLSTDTQYF TGTGCCAGCAGCTTAGGGCCCGAATGGGCGGGGGCCGTTTTGTCCACAGATACGCAGTATTTT
TRBD1 TRBJ1-1 few TRBV29-1 CSVQGGHGTEAFF TGCAGCGTCCAGGGGGGTCATGGCACTGAAGCTTTCTTT
- TRBJ2-5 once TRBV7-9 CASSFSGGGLETQYF TGTGCCAGCAGCTTTTCGGGGGGCGGACTAGAGACCCAGTACTTC